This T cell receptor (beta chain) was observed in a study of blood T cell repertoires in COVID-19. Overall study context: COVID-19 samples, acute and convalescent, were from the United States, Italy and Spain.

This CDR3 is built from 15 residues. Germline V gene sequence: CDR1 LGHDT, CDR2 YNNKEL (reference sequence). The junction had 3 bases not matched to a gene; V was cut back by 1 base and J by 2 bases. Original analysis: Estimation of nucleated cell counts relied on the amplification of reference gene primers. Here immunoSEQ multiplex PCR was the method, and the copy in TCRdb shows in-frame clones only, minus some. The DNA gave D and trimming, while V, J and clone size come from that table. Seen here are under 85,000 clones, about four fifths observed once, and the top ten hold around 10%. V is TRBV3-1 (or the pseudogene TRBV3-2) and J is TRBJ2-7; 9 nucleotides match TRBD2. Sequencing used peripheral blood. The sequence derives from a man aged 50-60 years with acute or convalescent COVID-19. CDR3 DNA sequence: TGTGCCAGCAGCCAAGGGGCGGGGGGGCCCTACGAGCAGTACTTC. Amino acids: CASSQGAGGPYEQYF.